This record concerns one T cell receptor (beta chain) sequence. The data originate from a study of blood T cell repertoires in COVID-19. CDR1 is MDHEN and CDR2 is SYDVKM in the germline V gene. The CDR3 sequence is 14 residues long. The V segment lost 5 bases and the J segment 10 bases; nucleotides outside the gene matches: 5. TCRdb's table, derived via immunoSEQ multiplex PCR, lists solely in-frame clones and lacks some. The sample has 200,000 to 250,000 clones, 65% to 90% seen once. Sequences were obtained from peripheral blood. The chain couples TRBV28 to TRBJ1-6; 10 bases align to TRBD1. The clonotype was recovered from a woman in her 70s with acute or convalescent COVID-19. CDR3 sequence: CASSGGQGKSPLHF. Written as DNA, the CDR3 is TGTGCCAGCAGTGGGGGACAGGGGAAGTCACCCCTCCACTTT.